The T cell receptor (beta chain) under discussion was sequenced for a study of breast tumors, draining lymph nodes, adjacent tissues. With 0 bases removed from V and 8 bases from J, the gap between germline ends came to 16 bases. The CDR3 has 15 residues. CDR1 LGHDT and CDR2 YNNKEL come from the germline V gene (reference sequence). TCRdb reanalysed the multiplex PCR reads using MiXCR and keeps one entry per CDR3 protein. Of tens of thousands of distinct CDR3 sequences in the sample, about 21% were seen once. This clonotype has at least ten counts. Antigen unknown. Study-wide points: That most tumor T cells come from lymph nodes remained unproven. Tumors had less TCR diversity than lymph nodes, more than nontumor tissue. Luminal-like breast cancer showed significantly higher tumor–nontumor repertoire similarity than basal-like. Findings are consistent with lymph node origin and intratumoral expansion of most tumor T cells.

V gene TRBV3-1 combines with J gene TRBJ1-2; TRBD1 is a possible D gene (6 bases). The sample was breast tumor tissue. The source of this sequence is a female donor with breast cancer. Some clones in this sample may be carry-over from other donors' samples. The CDR3 nucleotides read TGTGCCAGCAGCCAAGATTGGTCCAGGGGTTACGGCTACACCTTC. This translates into CASSQDWSRGYGYTF.